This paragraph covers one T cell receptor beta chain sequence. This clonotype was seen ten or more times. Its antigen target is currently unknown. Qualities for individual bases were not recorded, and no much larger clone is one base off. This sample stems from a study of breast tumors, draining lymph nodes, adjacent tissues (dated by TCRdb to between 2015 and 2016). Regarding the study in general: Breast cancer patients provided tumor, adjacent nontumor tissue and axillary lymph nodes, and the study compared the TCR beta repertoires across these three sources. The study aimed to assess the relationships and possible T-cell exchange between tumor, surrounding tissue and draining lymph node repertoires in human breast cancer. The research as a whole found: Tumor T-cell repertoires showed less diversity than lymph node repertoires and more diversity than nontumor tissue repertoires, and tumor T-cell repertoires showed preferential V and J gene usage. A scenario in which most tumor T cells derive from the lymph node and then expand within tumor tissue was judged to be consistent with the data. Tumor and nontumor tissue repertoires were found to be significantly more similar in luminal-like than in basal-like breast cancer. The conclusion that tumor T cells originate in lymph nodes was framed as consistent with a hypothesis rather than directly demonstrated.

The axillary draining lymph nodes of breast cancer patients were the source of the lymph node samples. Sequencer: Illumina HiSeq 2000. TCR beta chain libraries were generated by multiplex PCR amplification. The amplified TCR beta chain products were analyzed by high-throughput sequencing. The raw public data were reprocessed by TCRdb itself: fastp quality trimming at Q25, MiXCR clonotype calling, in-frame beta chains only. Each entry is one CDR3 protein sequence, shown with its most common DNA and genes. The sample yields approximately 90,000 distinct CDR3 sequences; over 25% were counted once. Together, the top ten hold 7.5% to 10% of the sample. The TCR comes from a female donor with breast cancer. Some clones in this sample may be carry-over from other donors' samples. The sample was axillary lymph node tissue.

The CDR3 region has the sequence CAMTSHEQFF. The nucleotides are TGTGCCATGACTAGTCATGAGCAGTTCTTC. Recombination linked TRBV6-5 to TRBJ2-1, and perhaps TRBD2 as D gene, on 6 matching bases. For CDR1 and CDR2, the germline V gene lists MNHEY and SVGAGI. The CDR3 starts with the cysteine, ends with the phenylalanine, and has 10 residues. Here the CDR3 DNA is all that survives: 30 bases in frame from base 1. Trimming costs V 10 bases and J 8 bases, and their ends lie 9 bases apart.